The entry that follows covers one TCR beta chain sequence. Its target is unknown. Both 60 Vbeta primers and 13 Jbeta primers went into the PCR. Sequencing was performed with immunoSEQ multiplex PCR; in TCRdb, only in-frame clones are kept and a portion is missing. The data contain 150,000 to 200,000 clones, around 82% of them seen just once; the ten biggest clones take up around 14%. The CDR3 is made up of 16 amino acids. CDR1 and CDR2 (germline): SGHVS, FNYEAQ. Deletions cut 0 bases from V and 6 bases from J, with 15 bases between. This entry is derived from a study of cytomegalovirus exposure and HLA in healthy donors. Study-level results: Later analysis identified around 15,000 TCR beta sequences associated with HLA alleles, using a false discovery rate threshold of 0.05.

V usage is TRBV7-6 and J usage is TRBJ2-1, with D possibly being TRBD2 (5 bases). The receptor's source is a woman aged 50 to 60 in good health and CMV-seropositive. Specimen: PBMCs. CDR3 sequence: CASSLAREGLGNEQFF. Here the CDR3 DNA reads TGTGCCAGCAGCTTAGCGCGAGAGGGCCTGGGCAATGAGCAGTTCTTC.